The next 25 T cell receptor beta chains were all read from a single sample in a study of control samples from healthy donors and cancer patients. Profiled with immunoSEQ multiplex PCR; TCRdb holds only in-frame clones, not every one. The sample records fewer than 200,000 clones, 85% to 95% being singletons. The sequencing input was blood. These receptors originate from an older woman in good health.

The V and J genes are TRBV25-1 and TRBJ1-2, with D possibly TRBD1 on 5 matching bases. This CDR3 has 16 amino acids. CDR1 is MGHDK, CDR2 SYGVNS, per germline. Trimming shortened V by 4 bases and J by 5 bases, and 20 bases separated the two germline ends. The CDR3: CASSGPAGKLLYGYTF. The DNA for the CDR3 is TGTGCCAGCAGTGGCCCCGCAGGGAAACTCCTATATGGCTACACCTTC.

The V call is TRBV3-1 (or the pseudogene TRBV3-2), the J call TRBJ2-3, with 9 bases lining up with TRBD2. Germline V gene data show CDR1 as LGHDT and CDR2 as YNNKEL (reference sequence). The trim removed 3 bases at V and 4 bases at J, leaving 14 bases unmatched. There are 18 residues in the CDR3. CDR3 DNA: TGTGCCAGCAGCCAGGGGGCATGGCGCGGGGGGGCCCCAGATACGCAGTATTTT. Its translation is CASSQGAWRGGAPDTQYF.

The chain links TRBV19 to TRBJ1-2; 7 bases agree with TRBD1. Germline assignment: CDR1 LNHDA and CDR2 SQIVND (reference sequence). The CDR3 is 17 residues long. J lost 7 bases, V lost 4 bases, and 18 bases had no gene match. The CDR3 spells CASSTTGSLQGVLGYTF. The CDR3 DNA reads as TGTGCCAGTAGTACGACCGGATCATTGCAGGGGGTTCTTGGCTACACCTTC.

This clone appeared a few times. The chain combines TRBV25-1 with TRBJ1-1; D unresolved. CDR1 is MGHDK, CDR2 SYGVNS, per germline. V gave up 7 bases and J gave up 0 bases, with 12 bases separating them. This CDR3 has 14 amino acids. The CDR3 DNA reads TGTGCCAGCACCAATTGGGGAGTGAACACTGAAGCTTTCTTT. Translation gives CASTNWGVNTEAFF.

This clone has just one count. V usage is TRBV7-2 and J usage is TRBJ1-4, with D uncertain. Germline values: CDR1 SGHTA, CDR2 FQGNSA. The CDR3 extends over 13 amino acids. V lost 8 bases and J 11 bases, leaving 18 bases between the germline ends. CDR3 in amino acids: CASSRPQAPKLFF. The CDR3, as DNA: TGTGCCAGCTCCCGGCCCCAGGCCCCCAAACTGTTTTTT.

CDR3: CASSLGQGHYGYTF. The CDR3 DNA sequence: TGTGCCAGCAGCTTAGGACAGGGGCACTATGGCTACACCTTC. V and J are TRBV7-2 and TRBJ1-2, with 8 bases aligning to TRBD1. V lost 1 base to trimming and J lost 3 bases; unmatched junction nucleotides: 1. Germline values: CDR1 SGHTA, CDR2 FQGNSA. CDR3 length: 14 residues.

This sequence joins TRBV4-1 and TRBJ1-5; D is unresolved. The CDR3 runs 14 residues. Germline V gene lookup returns CDR1 MGHRA and CDR2 YSYEKL. Trimming pared 3 bases from V and 6 bases from J, leaving 12 bases between. DNA of the CDR3: TGCGCCAGCAGCCACCCAGAGTCGGGTCAGCCCCAGCATTTT. It codes for CASSHPESGQPQHF.

J is TRBJ1-3 and V is TRBV4-3; D might be TRBD1 (6 bases). In germline, CDR1 is LGHNA, CDR2 YSLEER. The CDR3 is made up of 17 amino acids. V lost 0 bases, J lost 0 bases, and 12 bases lay in between. CDR3: CASSQEGIGGSGNTIYF. The CDR3 nucleotides are TGCGCCAGCAGCCAAGAAGGGATAGGGGGCTCTGGAAACACCATATATTTT.

The V call is TRBV7-2, the J call TRBJ2-5; weak D call: TRBD1 (7 bases). Trimming removed 6 bases at V and 3 bases at J, with 14 bases between. The CDR3 runs to 14 residues. Looked up from germline, CDR1 is SGHTA and CDR2 is FQGNSA. CDR3 DNA sequence: TGTGCCAGCAGATGGGCAGGGGGGAAAGAGACCCAGTACTTC. This encodes CASRWAGGKETQYF.

J is TRBJ1-5 and V is TRBV2; possibly TRBD1 for D (5 bases). The length of the CDR3 is 13 residues. The germline V gene encodes CDR1 SNHLY and CDR2 FYNNEI. V was trimmed by 7 bases and J by 3 bases, leaving 10 bases between them. The CDR3 bases are TGTGCCAGCAAAGGGGCCGCCAATCAGCCCCAGCATTTT. Translated, it gives CASKGAANQPQHF.

This clone has just one count. This chain uses TRBV10-3 with TRBJ1-1; 7 nucleotides align to TRBD1. Unmatched junction bases numbered 6, after V lost 7 bases and J lost 1 base. CDR1 is ENHRY, CDR2 SYGVKD, per germline. The CDR3 is 14 residues long. The CDR3 region has the DNA TGTGCCATCAAGACCGGGACAGAGAACACTGAAGCTTTCTTT. Residues: CAIKTGTENTEAFF.

The gene calls are TRBV7-3 and TRBJ2-5, with TRBD1 matching over 7 bases. The trim removed 6 bases at V and 2 bases at J, leaving 3 bases unmatched. Germline V CDR1 and CDR2: SGHTA, FQGTGA. The CDR3 sequence is 13 residues long. Written as DNA, the CDR3 is TGTGCCAGCAGTCAGGACAGGCAAGAGACCCAGTACTTC. The encoded protein is CASSQDRQETQYF.

The chain uses TRBV11-3 and TRBJ1-6; a weak D match, TRBD1 (5 bases). CDR3 length: 14 residues. Germline assignment: CDR1 SGHNT and CDR2 YENEEA. V lost 4 bases, J lost 6 bases, and 10 bases lay in between. CDR3 in amino acids: CASSSDSVNSPLHF. Written as DNA, the CDR3 is TGTGCCAGCAGCTCAGACAGCGTTAATTCACCCCTCCACTTT.

V gene TRBV7-9 combines with J gene TRBJ2-3; D is unclear. The ends were cut back, 0 bases at V and 3 bases at J, with 16 bases in the middle. The length of the CDR3 is 17 residues. Germline CDR1 is SEHNR and CDR2 is FQNEAQ (reference sequence). CDR3 loop: CASSLALGVYSTDTQYF. CDR3 in DNA: TGTGCCAGCAGCTTAGCCCTCGGTGTGTATTCAACAGATACGCAGTATTTT. Supplemented by reference TRBV7-9 and TRBJ2-3, the full variable domain reads DTGVSQNPRHKITKRGQNVTFRCDPISEHNRLYWYRQTLGQGPEFLTYFQNEAQLEKSRLLSDRFSAERPKGSFSTLEIQRTEQGDSAMYLCASSLALGVYSTDTQYFGPGTRLTVL.

The chain is built from TRBV7-2 and TRBJ1-1, with a possible D match to TRBD1 (5 bases). Trimming removed 1 base at V and 4 bases at J, with 10 bases between. The CDR3 spans 14 residues. Germline V gene data show CDR1 as SGHTA and CDR2 as FQGNSA. CDR3 nucleotide sequence: TGTGCCAGCAGCTTAGATTGGGGCAGCACTGAAGCTTTCTTT. It is translated as CASSLDWGSTEAFF.

This clone was seen only once. The chain carries TRBV29-1 and TRBJ1-1; D ambiguous. Germline V gene data show CDR1 as SQVTM and CDR2 as ANQGSEA. CDR3 length: 13 residues. V lost 7 bases to trimming and J lost 1 base, with 13 bases between them. This CDR3 reads CSEIRSTNTEAFF. The CDR3 DNA reads TGCAGCGAAATACGATCCACGAACACTGAAGCTTTCTTT.

This chain joins TRBV11-3 and TRBJ2-1; 7 bases are shared with TRBD2. There are 16 residues in the CDR3. CDR1 is SGHNT and CDR2 is YENEEA in the germline V gene. The junction had 14 bases not matched to a gene; V was cut back by 5 bases and J by 7 bases. The CDR3: CASSPGSGFFKNEQFF. DNA of the CDR3: TGTGCCAGCAGCCCGGGTAGCGGGTTTTTTAAGAATGAGCAGTTCTTC.

The gene calls are TRBV2 and TRBJ2-6; TRBD2 is a possible D gene (6 bases). The CDR3 length is 15 residues. The V end lost 6 bases, the J end lost 0 bases, and 9 bases lay between the germline ends. CDR1 and CDR2 (germline): SNHLY, FYNNEI. The CDR3: CASRGGGSGANVLTF. CDR3 nucleotides: TGTGCCAGCAGGGGGGGAGGCTCTGGGGCCAACGTCCTGACTTTC.

V and J are TRBV4-3 and TRBJ1-2, with D tentatively TRBD1 (6 bases). Looked up from germline, CDR1 is LGHNA and CDR2 is YSLEER. This CDR3 comprises 13 residues. The V end lost 0 bases, the J end lost 8 bases, and 10 bases lay between the germline ends. The CDR3 region is CASSQEGRGGYTF. The DNA of the CDR3 is TGCGCCAGCAGCCAAGAAGGCAGGGGAGGCTACACCTTC.

This clone was recorded only once. The CDR3 reads CASSEGGGTDTQYF. CDR3 nucleotide sequence: TGTGCCAGCTCCGAGGGGGGGGGCACAGATACGCAGTATTTT. This chain uses TRBV2 with TRBJ2-3, with D possibly being TRBD2 (7 bases). The CDR3 is 14 residues long. The germline gives CDR1 SNHLY, CDR2 FYNNEI. V gave up 8 bases and J gave up 1 base, with 13 bases separating them. Using reference TRBV2 and TRBJ2-3 for the parts outside the CDR3, the full variable domain is EPEVTQTPSHQVTQMGQEVILRCVPISNHLYFYWYRQILGQKVEFLVSFYNNEISEKSEIFDDQFSVERPDGSNFTLKIRSTKLEDSAMYFCASSEGGGTDTQYFGPGTRLTVL.

This chain links TRBV15 with TRBJ1-1; D is perhaps TRBD1 (5 bases). The V gene's germline CDR1 is LNHNV and CDR2 YYDKDF (reference sequence). With 0 bases removed from V and 0 bases from J, the gap between germline ends came to 17 bases. The CDR3 contains 18 residues. The CDR3 DNA reads as TGTGCCACCAGCAGAGATGGGGGGGGGAGCCGATTGAACACTGAAGCTTTCTTT. It yields the protein CATSRDGGGSRLNTEAFF.

This chain uses TRBV6-2 or TRBV6-3 with TRBJ2-2, with TRBD1 matching over 9 bases. Per the germline V gene, CDR1 is MNHEY and CDR2 is SVGEGT. The junction had 8 bases not matched to a gene; V was cut back by 5 bases and J by 1 base. The CDR3 sequence is 17 residues long. The CDR3 is CASSSAPGQGNTGELFF. Written as DNA, the CDR3 is TGTGCCAGCAGTAGCGCGCCGGGACAGGGGAACACCGGGGAGCTGTTTTTT.

The chain uses TRBV5-5 and TRBJ1-2; no reliable D call. The CDR3 is made up of 13 amino acids. Trimming removed 2 bases at V and 3 bases at J, with 8 bases between. Germline V CDR1 and CDR2: SGHKS, YYEKEE (reference sequence). CDR3 bases: TGTGCCAGCAGCTTTCTCACGGACTATGGCTACACCTTC. It translates to CASSFLTDYGYTF. Looking up the rest from reference TRBV5-5 and TRBJ1-2 gives the full variable domain: DAGVTQSPTHLIKTRGQQVTLRCSPISGHKSVSWYQQVLGQGPQFIFQYYEKEERGRGNFPDRFSARQFPNYSSELNVNALLLGDSALYLCASSFLTDYGYTFGSGTRLTVV.

V and J are TRBV7-3 and TRBJ1-2; no reliable D call. Germline V gives CDR1 SGHTA, CDR2 FQGTGA. Trimming removed 2 bases at V and 8 bases at J, with 9 bases between. This CDR3 spans 12 amino acids. The CDR3 DNA follows: TGTGCCAGCAGCTTATCAGAGCGAGGCTACACCTTC. It translates to CASSLSERGYTF.

The V and J genes are TRBV28 and TRBJ1-1; D gene unclear. This CDR3 region has 16 residues. Trimming left V 10 bases short and J 0 bases short, with 21 bases between. Germline assignment: CDR1 MDHEN and CDR2 SYDVKM. The CDR3 region has the DNA TGTGCCACACACCCCTTCCTTCAGAACATGAACACTGAAGCTTTCTTT. The encoded protein is CATHPFLQNMNTEAFF.